The 9 T cell receptor beta chains below all came from one sample that was sequenced in a study of response to subunit inactivated influenza vaccine. TCRdb analysed the RT-PCR reads with MiXCR anew, one entry per CDR3 protein. The table lists 400,000 to 550,000 distinct CDR3 sequences, about 25% of them singletons. This material consisted of CD4+ T cells sorted from PBMCs, taken 5 to 6 days after vaccination. These receptors all stem from a man aged 45-60 years who received an inactivated influenza vaccine.

The gene calls are TRBV20-1 and TRBJ2-7; 14 positions agree with TRBD2. The CDR3 length is 13 residues. In germline, CDR1 is DFQATT, CDR2 SNEGSKA (reference sequence). J lost 6 bases, V lost 7 bases, and 5 bases had no gene match. The CDR3 DNA follows: TGCAGTGTTGGACTAGCGGGAGGAACCGAGCAGTACTTC. Translating gives CSVGLAGGTEQYF.

The chain employs TRBV20-1 and TRBJ2-2; D is undetermined. Trimming pared 0 bases from V and 6 bases from J, leaving 8 bases between. The germline gives CDR1 DFQATT, CDR2 SNEGSKA (reference sequence). The CDR3 consists of 13 residues. The DNA of the CDR3 is TGCAGTGCTAGAGAGTTCCGGGCCGGGGAGCTGTTTTTT. This encodes CSAREFRAGELFF.

The chain carries TRBV11-2 and TRBJ2-3; possibly TRBD1 for D (6 bases). The CDR3 spans 17 residues. In germline, CDR1 is SGHAT, CDR2 FQNNGV. The V end lost 0 bases, the J end lost 5 bases, and 18 bases lay between the germline ends. Written as DNA, the CDR3 is TGTGCCAGCAGCTTAGATGGCAGGGGATTTAGAGAAGATACGCAGTATTTT. It codes for CASSLDGRGFREDTQYF.

This clonotype was seen more than once but under ten times. This chain links TRBV29-1 with TRBJ1-2; D is ambiguous. The CDR3 consists of 13 residues. Germline CDR1 is SQVTM and CDR2 is ANQGSEA. V lost 2 bases and J lost 2, with 9 bases in between. This CDR3 is CSVESAWNYGYTF. The DNA for the CDR3 is TGCAGCGTTGAATCGGCCTGGAACTATGGCTACACCTTC.

This chain links TRBV11-2 with TRBJ2-6, with TRBD2 matching over 7 bases. The CDR3 runs 17 residues. V gave up 5 bases and J gave up 2 bases; unmatched junction bases: 9. The germline V gene has CDR1 SGHAT and CDR2 FQNNGV. The CDR3 is CASSRWAGVTGANVLTF. CDR3 DNA: TGTGCCAGCAGCCGTTGGGCGGGGGTCACTGGGGCCAACGTCCTGACTTTC.

This clonotype has a handful of counts. The gene calls are TRBV24-1 and TRBJ2-2, with 11 bases identical to TRBD1. V gave up 2 bases and J gave up 4 bases; unmatched junction bases: 2. This CDR3 region has 16 residues. Germline V lookup: CDR1 KGHDR, CDR2 SFDVKD. DNA for the CDR3: TGTGCCACCAGTGATTGGACAGGGGGCGGCACCGGGGAGCTGTTTTTT. Translating it yields CATSDWTGGGTGELFF.

Only one count was recorded for this clonotype. The V and J genes are TRBV20-1 and TRBJ2-7, with D perhaps matching TRBD1 (6 bases). Trimming removed 5 bases at V and 2 bases at J, with 13 bases between. Germline CDR1 is DFQATT and CDR2 is SNEGSKA (reference sequence). There are 13 residues in the CDR3. The CDR3 reads CSAVDRKAYEQYF. For the CDR3, the DNA is TGCAGTGCTGTGGACAGAAAAGCCTACGAGCAGTACTTC.

The chain links TRBV15 to TRBJ1-4, with TRBD1 matching 7 bases. Unmatched junction bases numbered 10, after V lost 1 base and J lost 5 bases. This CDR3 comprises 17 residues. Germline CDR1 and CDR2: LNHNV and YYDKDF (reference sequence). CDR3 region: CATSRASVGGYNEKLFF. For the CDR3, the DNA is TGTGCCACCAGCAGAGCCTCAGTAGGGGGCTACAATGAAAAACTGTTTTTT.

This clonotype was observed a few times. The chain uses TRBV20-1 and TRBJ2-1; 7 bases fit TRBD2. The CDR3 length is 15 residues. Germline CDR1 DFQATT, CDR2 SNEGSKA (reference sequence). V shed 7 bases and J 2 bases; nucleotides not matched to a gene: 11. The CDR3 is CSVRGGTTPYNEQFF. Written as DNA, the CDR3 is TGCAGTGTTCGTGGGGGGACTACCCCCTACAATGAGCAGTTCTTC.